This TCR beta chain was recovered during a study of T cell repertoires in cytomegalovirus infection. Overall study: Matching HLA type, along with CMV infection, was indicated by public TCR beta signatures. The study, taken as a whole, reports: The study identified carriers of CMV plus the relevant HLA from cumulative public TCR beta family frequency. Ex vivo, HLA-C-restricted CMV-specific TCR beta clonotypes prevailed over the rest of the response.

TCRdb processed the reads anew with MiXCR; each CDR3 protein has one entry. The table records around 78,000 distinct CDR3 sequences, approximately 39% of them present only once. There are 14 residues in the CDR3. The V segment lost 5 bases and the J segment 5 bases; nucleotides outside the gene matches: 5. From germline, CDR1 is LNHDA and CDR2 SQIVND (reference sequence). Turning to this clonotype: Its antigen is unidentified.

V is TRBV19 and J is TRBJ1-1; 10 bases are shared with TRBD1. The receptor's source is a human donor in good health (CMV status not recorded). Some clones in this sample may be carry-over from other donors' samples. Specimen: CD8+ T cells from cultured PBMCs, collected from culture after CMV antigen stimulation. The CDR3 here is CASSYRTGGTEAFF. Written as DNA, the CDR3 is TGTGCCAGTAGTTATAGGACAGGGGGAACTGAAGCTTTCTTT.